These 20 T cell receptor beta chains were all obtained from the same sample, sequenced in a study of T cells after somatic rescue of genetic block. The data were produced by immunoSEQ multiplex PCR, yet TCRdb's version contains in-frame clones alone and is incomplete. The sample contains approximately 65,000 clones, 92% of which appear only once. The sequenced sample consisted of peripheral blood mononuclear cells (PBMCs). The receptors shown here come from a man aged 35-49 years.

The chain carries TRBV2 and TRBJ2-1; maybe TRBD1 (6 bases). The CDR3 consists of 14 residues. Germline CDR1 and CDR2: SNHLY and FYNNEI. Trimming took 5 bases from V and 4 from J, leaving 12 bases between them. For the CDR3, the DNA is TGTGCCAGCAGTCGGACAGATTTATACAATGAGCAGTTCTTC. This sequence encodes CASSRTDLYNEQFF.

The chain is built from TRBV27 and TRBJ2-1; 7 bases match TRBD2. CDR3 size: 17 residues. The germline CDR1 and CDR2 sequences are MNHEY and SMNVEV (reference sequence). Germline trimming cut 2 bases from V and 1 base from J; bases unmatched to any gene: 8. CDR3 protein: CASSLGAWTSSYNEQFF. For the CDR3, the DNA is TGTGCCAGCAGTTTAGGGGCTTGGACTAGTTCCTACAATGAGCAGTTCTTC.

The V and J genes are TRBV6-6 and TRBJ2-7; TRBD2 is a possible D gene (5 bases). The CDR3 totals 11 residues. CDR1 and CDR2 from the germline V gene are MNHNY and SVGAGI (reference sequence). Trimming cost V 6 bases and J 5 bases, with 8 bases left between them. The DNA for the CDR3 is TGTGCCAGCAGGGTCGGGAACGAGCAGTACTTC. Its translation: CASRVGNEQYF.

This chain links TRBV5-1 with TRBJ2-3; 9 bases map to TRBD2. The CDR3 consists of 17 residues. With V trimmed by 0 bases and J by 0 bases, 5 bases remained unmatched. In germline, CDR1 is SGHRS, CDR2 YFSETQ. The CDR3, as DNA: TGCGCCAGCAGCTTGGCCAAGCTAGCGGGAAGCACAGATACGCAGTATTTT. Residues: CASSLAKLAGSTDTQYF.

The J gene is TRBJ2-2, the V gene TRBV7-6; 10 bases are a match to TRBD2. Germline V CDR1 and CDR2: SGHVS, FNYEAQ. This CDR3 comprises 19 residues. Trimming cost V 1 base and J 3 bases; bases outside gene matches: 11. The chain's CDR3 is CASSLGSLAGALDTGELFF. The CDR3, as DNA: TGTGCCAGCAGCTTAGGTTCTCTAGCGGGGGCCCTTGACACCGGGGAGCTGTTTTTT.

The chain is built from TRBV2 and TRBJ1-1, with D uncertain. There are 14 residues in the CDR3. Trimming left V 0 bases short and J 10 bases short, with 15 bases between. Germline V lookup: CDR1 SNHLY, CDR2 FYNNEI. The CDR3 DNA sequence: TGTGCCAGCAGTGAAGCGCGGGTGGGTATAACAGCTTTCTTT. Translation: CASSEARVGITAFF. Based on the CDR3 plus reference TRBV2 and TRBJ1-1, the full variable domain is EPEVTQTPSHQVTQMGQEVILRCVPISNHLYFYWYRQILGQKVEFLVSFYNNEISEKSEIFDDQFSVERPDGSNFTLKIRSTKLEDSAMYFCASSEARVGITAFFGQGTRLTVV.

CDR3 amino acids: CASSTGPQDNQPQHF. CDR3 nucleotides: TGTGCCAGCAGCACGGGACCCCAGGACAATCAGCCCCAGCATTTT. This sequence joins TRBV6-5 and TRBJ1-5; D is perhaps TRBD1 (5 bases). The CDR3 spans 15 residues. CDR1 is MNHEY, CDR2 SVGAGI, per germline. V was clipped by 6 bases and J by 3 bases, with 15 bases between them.

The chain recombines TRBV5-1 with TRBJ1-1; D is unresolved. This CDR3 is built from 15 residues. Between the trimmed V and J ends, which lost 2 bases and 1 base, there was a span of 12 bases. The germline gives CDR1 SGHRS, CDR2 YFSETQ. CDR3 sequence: CASSFRPLKNTEAFF. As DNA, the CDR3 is TGCGCCAGCAGCTTTCGTCCCTTAAAGAACACTGAAGCTTTCTTT.

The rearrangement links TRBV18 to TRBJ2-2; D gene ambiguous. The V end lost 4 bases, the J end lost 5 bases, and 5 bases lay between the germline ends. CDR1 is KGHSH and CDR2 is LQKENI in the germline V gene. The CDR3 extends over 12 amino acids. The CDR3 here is CASSRLTGELFF. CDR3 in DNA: TGTGCCAGCTCACGACTGACCGGGGAGCTGTTTTTT.

The CDR3 bases are TGTGCCAGCGGTACCGGGGGTGCGAATGAAAAACTGTTTTTT. This encodes CASGTGGANEKLFF. The chain joins TRBV27 to TRBJ1-4; D is perhaps TRBD1 (5 bases). V gave up 8 bases and J gave up 5 bases, with 15 bases separating them. This CDR3 contains 14 residues. In germline, CDR1 is MNHEY, CDR2 SMNVEV (reference sequence).

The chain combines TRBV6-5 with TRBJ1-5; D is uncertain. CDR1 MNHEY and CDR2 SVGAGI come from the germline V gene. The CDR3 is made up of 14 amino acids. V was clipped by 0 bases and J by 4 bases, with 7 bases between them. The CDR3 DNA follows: TGTGCCAGCAGTTACTCTACACCGAATCAGCCCCAGCATTTT. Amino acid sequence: CASSYSTPNQPQHF.

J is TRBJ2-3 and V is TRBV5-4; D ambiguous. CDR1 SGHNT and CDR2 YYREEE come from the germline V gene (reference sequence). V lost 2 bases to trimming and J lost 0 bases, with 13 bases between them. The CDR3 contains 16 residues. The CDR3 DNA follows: TGTGCCAGCAGCTTTGAAAACGGGTTCAGCACAGATACGCAGTATTTT. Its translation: CASSFENGFSTDTQYF.

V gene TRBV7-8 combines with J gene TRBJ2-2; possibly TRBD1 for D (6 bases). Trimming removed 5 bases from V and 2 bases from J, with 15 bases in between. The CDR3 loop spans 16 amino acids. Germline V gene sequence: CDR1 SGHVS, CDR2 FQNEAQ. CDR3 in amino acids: CASSHIRDTNTGELFF. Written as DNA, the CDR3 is TGTGCCAGCAGCCATATACGGGACACCAACACCGGGGAGCTGTTTTTT.

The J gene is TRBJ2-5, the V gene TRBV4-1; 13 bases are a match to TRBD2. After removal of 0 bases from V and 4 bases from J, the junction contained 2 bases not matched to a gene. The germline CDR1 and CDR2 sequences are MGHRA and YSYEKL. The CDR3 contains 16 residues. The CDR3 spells CASSQERLAGGETQYF. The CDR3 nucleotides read TGCGCCAGCAGCCAAGAAAGACTAGCGGGGGGAGAGACCCAGTACTTC.

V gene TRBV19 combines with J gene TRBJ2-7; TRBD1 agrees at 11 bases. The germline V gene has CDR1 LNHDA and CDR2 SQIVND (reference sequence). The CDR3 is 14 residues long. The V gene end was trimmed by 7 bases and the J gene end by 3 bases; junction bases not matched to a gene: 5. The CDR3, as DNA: TGTGCCAGTACCGGGGGGACAGGGGGCTACGAGCAGTACTTC. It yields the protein CASTGGTGGYEQYF.

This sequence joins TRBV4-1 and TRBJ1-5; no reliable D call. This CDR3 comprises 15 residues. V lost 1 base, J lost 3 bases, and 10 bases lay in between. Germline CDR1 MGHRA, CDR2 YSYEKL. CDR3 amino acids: CASSQVSQFNQPQHF. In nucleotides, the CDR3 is TGCGCCAGCAGCCAAGTAAGTCAGTTCAATCAGCCCCAGCATTTT.

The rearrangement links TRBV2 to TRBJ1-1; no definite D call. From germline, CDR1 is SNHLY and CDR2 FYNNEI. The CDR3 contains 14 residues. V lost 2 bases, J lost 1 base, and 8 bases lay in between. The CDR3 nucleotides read TGTGCCAGCAGTGAATACAACGGGAACACTGAAGCTTTCTTT. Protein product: CASSEYNGNTEAFF.

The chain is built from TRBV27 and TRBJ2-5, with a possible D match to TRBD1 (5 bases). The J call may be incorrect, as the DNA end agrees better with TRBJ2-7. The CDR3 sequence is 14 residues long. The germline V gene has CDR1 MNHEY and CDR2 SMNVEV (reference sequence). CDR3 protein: CASSLSAGHYEQYF. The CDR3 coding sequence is TGTGCCAGCAGTTTATCGGCAGGGCACTACGAGCAGTACTTC.

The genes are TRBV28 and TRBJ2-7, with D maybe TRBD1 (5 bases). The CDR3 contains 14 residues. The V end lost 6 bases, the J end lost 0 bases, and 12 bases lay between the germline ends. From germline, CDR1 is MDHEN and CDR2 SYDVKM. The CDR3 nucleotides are TGTGCCAGCAGGGTACAGGCGAGCTCCTACGAGCAGTACTTC. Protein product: CASRVQASSYEQYF.

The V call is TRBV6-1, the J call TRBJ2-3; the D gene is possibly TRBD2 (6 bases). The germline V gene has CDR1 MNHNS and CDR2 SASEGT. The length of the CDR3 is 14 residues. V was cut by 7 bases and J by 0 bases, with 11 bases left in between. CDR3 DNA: TGTGCCAGCACCCCGGGACTGAGCACAGATACGCAGTATTTT. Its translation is CASTPGLSTDTQYF.